What follows is one TCR beta chain and its context. Trimming cost V 1 base and J 3 bases; bases outside gene matches: 3. This CDR3 region has 14 residues. Per the germline V gene, CDR1 is SGHAT and CDR2 is FQNNGV. This entry is derived from a study of CD8+ T cells in alopecia areata. Reverse transcribed after extraction, RNA yielded cDNA as the sequencing template. Some clones are missing from TCRdb's copy, which holds only in-frame ones; the method was immunoSEQ multiplex PCR. In the table there are 250,000 or so clones, roughly two thirds of which are singletons. The TCR originated in a human donor with alopecia areata. The chain combines TRBV11-2 with TRBJ2-7, with TRBD1 matching over 7 bases. The sequencing used CD4+ T cells sorted from blood, collected at week 0. This CDR3 reads CASSLVRGIYEQYF. The CDR3 nucleotides are TGTGCCAGCAGCTTAGTCAGGGGGATCTACGAGCAGTACTTC.